The source of this TCR beta chain is a study of shared clonotypes between healthy human individuals. The CDR3 totals 15 residues. V was cut by 4 bases and J by 1 base, with 11 bases left in between. The germline CDR1 and CDR2 sequences are SGHAT and FQNNGV. Some 30,000 T cell genomes, or 200 to 250 ng DNA, went into the sorted-subset replicate PCRs. Original data processing: ImmunoSEQ junction-only sequences lacked quality scores, so their filtering differed. TCRdb's table, derived via immunoSEQ multiplex PCR, lists solely in-frame clones and lacks some. From that table come the V and J calls and clone size; the DNA was used to work out D and trimming. This table holds millions of clones, roughly 96% found once. A note on this clone: Other DNA sequences in this sample translate to the same CDR3.

The material sequenced was naive CD4+ T cells sorted from blood. Specified subset: CD45RA+ positively selected. This chain links TRBV11-2 with TRBJ2-1, with TRBD2 as a possible D gene (5 bases). The receptor's source is a man younger than 35 in good health. CDR3 loop: CASSWDRGSYNEQFF. DNA of the CDR3: TGTGCCAGCAGCTGGGATCGGGGATCCTACAATGAGCAGTTCTTC.